These 32 T cell receptor beta chains came from one sample sequenced in a study of response to subunit inactivated influenza vaccine. TCRdb called the RT-PCR reads again in MiXCR, with one record for every CDR3 protein. The sample records some 540,000 distinct CDR3 sequences, less than 25% being singletons. The sample also formed part of further work on T cells expressing NK-cell markers. Per that study: 5'RACE template switching built TCR beta cDNA with unique molecular identifiers.

Sequencing was performed on CD4+ T cells sorted from PBMCs, taken 12 days after vaccination. The source of these receptors is a middle-aged man who received an inactivated influenza vaccine.

This clonotype was counted only a few times. The chain links TRBV20-1 to TRBJ2-7, with D possibly matching TRBD1 (5 bases). This CDR3 has 13 amino acids. Germline-derived CDR1 and CDR2 are DFQATT and SNEGSKA (reference sequence). V lost 0 bases and J 2 bases, leaving 8 bases between the germline ends. CDR3 sequence reads: CSARDGAAYEQYF. CDR3 in DNA: TGCAGTGCTAGAGATGGGGCAGCCTACGAGCAGTACTTC.

This clonotype was recorded many times. The chain uses TRBV7-8 and TRBJ2-1; 9 nucleotides align to TRBD1. V lost 5 bases to trimming and J lost 1 base; unmatched junction nucleotides: 9. The CDR3 loop spans 17 amino acids. Per the germline V gene, CDR1 is SGHVS and CDR2 is FQNEAQ. Written as DNA, the CDR3 is TGTGCCAGCAGCCGCCGACAGGGGGATATTTCCTACAATGAGCAGTTCTTC. Its protein product is CASSRRQGDISYNEQFF.

The V gene is TRBV6-2 or TRBV6-3, the J gene TRBJ2-3; D unresolved. The V gene's germline CDR1 is MNHEY and CDR2 SVGEGT. The CDR3 runs to 12 residues. V lost 0 bases to trimming and J lost 13 bases, with 11 bases between them. CDR3 sequence (DNA): TGTGCCAGCAGTTACTCGGGCTATGAAGAGTATTTT. Its translation: CASSYSGYEEYF.

The table lists this clonotype with a few counts. The J gene is TRBJ2-2, the V gene TRBV3-1; 7 positions match TRBD1. V lost 0 bases, J lost 3 bases, and 10 bases stayed unmatched. Per germline, CDR1 LGHDT and CDR2 YNNKEL (reference sequence). This CDR3 has 18 amino acids. CDR3 bases: TGTGCCAGCAGCCAAGACGTATGGTCAGACAGGGACACCGGGGAGCTGTTTTTT. As protein: CASSQDVWSDRDTGELFF.

A few counts support this clonotype. The chain uses TRBV4-2 and TRBJ2-1; D possibly corresponds to TRBD2 (6 bases). In germline, CDR1 is LGHNA, CDR2 YNFKEQ. V shed 0 bases and J shed 7 bases, with 22 bases lying between them. This CDR3 is built from 18 residues. The CDR3 here is CASSQDLVIAVPSNEQFF. The CDR3 bases are TGTGCCAGCAGCCAAGATTTGGTTATAGCGGTACCTTCAAATGAGCAGTTCTTC.

This clonotype showed up just a few times. CDR3 bases: TGTGCCAGCAGCTTGGAGACAGGGGGCGCAAGATATGGCTACACCTTC. This sequence encodes CASSLETGGARYGYTF. The chain employs TRBV5-6 and TRBJ1-2, with TRBD1 identical over 10 bases. CDR1 is SGHDT, CDR2 YYEEEE, per germline. The trim removed 0 bases at V and 5 bases at J, leaving 7 bases unmatched. This CDR3 has 16 amino acids.

The chain recombines TRBV18 with TRBJ2-7; 9 nucleotides match TRBD1. Germline CDR1 reads KGHSH; CDR2 reads LQKENI. With 3 bases clipped from V and 6 bases from J, the junction kept 6 bases outside the gene matches. CDR3 length: 14 residues. CDR3 region: CASSPRDRESEQYF. CDR3 coding DNA: TGTGCCAGCTCACCGAGGGACAGGGAAAGCGAGCAGTACTTC.

The sample holds a few counts of this clonotype. The chain combines TRBV10-3 with TRBJ2-1, with 10 bases aligning to TRBD2. CDR1 and CDR2 (germline): ENHRY, SYGVKD. The CDR3 has 17 residues. The V and J ends lost 4 bases and 9 bases, in that order; junction bases with no gene match: 15. The CDR3 sequence: CAISVAAGTSVRSEQFF. CDR3 DNA sequence: TGTGCCATCAGTGTAGCAGCCGGGACTAGCGTACGGTCTGAGCAGTTCTTC.

This clonotype was detected a few times. CDR3 loop: CASSPFDLYGYTF. In DNA, the CDR3 is TGTGCCAGCAGCCCTTTCGACCTCTATGGCTACACCTTC. The genes are TRBV7-9 and TRBJ1-2, with D unclear. The CDR3 consists of 13 residues. Per germline, CDR1 SEHNR and CDR2 FQNEAQ (reference sequence). Trimming took 5 bases from V and 4 from J, leaving 11 bases between them.

This clonotype showed up just a few times. V usage is TRBV4-1 and J usage is TRBJ2-3; 12 positions agree with TRBD2. Per the germline V gene, CDR1 is MGHRA and CDR2 is YSYEKL. There are 18 residues in the CDR3. The ends lost 1 base at V and 0 bases at J; junction bases unmatched: 5. The CDR3 sequence: CASSQAGLAGFSTDTQYF. Here the CDR3 DNA reads TGCGCCAGCAGCCAAGCAGGACTAGCGGGATTTAGCACAGATACGCAGTATTTT.

The rearrangement joins TRBV7-2 to TRBJ1-4, with a possible D match to TRBD1 (5 bases). Germline CDR1 is SGHTA and CDR2 is FQGNSA. The germline V and J ends were trimmed by 5 bases and 0 bases, with 10 bases remaining between them. The CDR3 loop spans 15 amino acids. Here the CDR3 reads CASSRQKATNEKLFF. The DNA of the CDR3 is TGTGCCAGCAGCAGACAGAAGGCAACTAATGAAAAACTGTTTTTT.

J is TRBJ2-1 and V is TRBV5-5; D not certain. The CDR3 totals 12 residues. Germline V gene data show CDR1 as SGHKS and CDR2 as YYEKEE (reference sequence). Trimming stripped 2 bases from V and 10 bases from J, with 10 bases between. The CDR3 reads CASSFSGREQFF. For the CDR3, the DNA is TGTGCCAGCAGCTTCTCAGGCCGAGAGCAGTTCTTC.

V and J are TRBV6-5 and TRBJ2-2; D is unclear. The V and J ends lost 5 bases and 4 bases respectively, with 11 bases between them. The CDR3 has 14 residues. Germline assignment: CDR1 MNHEY and CDR2 SVGAGI. The CDR3 bases are TGTGCCAGCAGTCCACCGAGTGGCACCGGGGAGCTGTTTTTT. It codes for CASSPPSGTGELFF.

The rearrangement joins TRBV20-1 to TRBJ1-6; D may be TRBD1 (5 bases). This CDR3 spans 16 amino acids. Germline CDR1 and CDR2: DFQATT and SNEGSKA (reference sequence). Trimming left V 3 bases short and J 2 bases short, with 14 bases between. This CDR3 reads CSARSRAYAYNSPLHF. CDR3 nucleotide sequence: TGCAGTGCTAGGAGCAGGGCGTACGCCTATAATTCACCCCTCCACTTT.

Points on this clonotype: The junction does not match germline at one end; this may be a read error. This chain connects TRBV12-3 or TRBV12-4 to TRBJ2-5; D possibly corresponds to TRBD2 (6 bases). CDR3 length: 13 amino acids. The CDR3 reads CASRLAEGETQYF. The DNA of the CDR3 is TGTGCCAGCAGGTTAGCGGAGGGGGAGACCCAGTACTTC.

This chain uses TRBV2 with TRBJ2-7; tentatively, D is TRBD2 (6 bases). This CDR3 has 12 residues. V gave up 6 bases and J gave up 6 bases, with 12 bases separating them. Germline V gene lookup returns CDR1 SNHLY and CDR2 FYNNEI. This CDR3 reads CASSGLQSEQYF. The CDR3 DNA reads as TGTGCCAGCAGCGGACTACAGTCCGAGCAGTACTTC.

V usage is TRBV4-3 and J usage is TRBJ2-3, with D unresolved. Germline V gives CDR1 LGHNA, CDR2 YSLEER. This CDR3 region has 14 residues. The V gene lost 1 base and the J gene lost 4 bases, with 9 bases spanning the gap. The CDR3 nucleotides are TGCGCCAGCAGCCAAGGCTTCTCTTCAGATACGCAGTATTTT. Protein sequence: CASSQGFSSDTQYF.

This clonotype has just one count. The CDR3 is CASAWGGGADTQYF. CDR3 sequence (DNA): TGTGCCAGCGCCTGGGGCGGGGGGGCAGATACGCAGTATTTT. The rearrangement links TRBV12-3 or TRBV12-4 to TRBJ2-3; 9 bases map to TRBD2. V lost 8 bases, J lost 4 bases, and 7 bases stayed unmatched. The CDR3 is made up of 14 amino acids.

Comment on this clonotype: Sequence at one end of the junction differs from germline and may be a read error. The CDR3 coding sequence is TGTCCCAGTAGCTTGGGTCGGACCACCGGGGAGCTGTTTTTT. Translating gives CPSSLGRTTGELFF. The genes are TRBV19 and TRBJ2-2; D is uncertain. This CDR3 comprises 14 residues. Looked up from germline, CDR1 is LNHDA and CDR2 is SQIVND (reference sequence).

This chain joins TRBV6-1 and TRBJ1-2, with D possibly matching TRBD1 (6 bases). Germline CDR1 reads MNHNS; CDR2 reads SASEGT. V shed 6 bases and J shed 4 bases, with 15 bases lying between them. This CDR3 contains 14 residues. CDR3 DNA sequence: TGTGCCAGCAGACCGTACAGGGAAGCCTATGGCTACACCTTC. Translation: CASRPYREAYGYTF.

This chain connects TRBV6-7 to TRBJ2-3; weak D call: TRBD2 (6 bases). TRBV6-7 is annotated as an ORF whose role is uncertain. The V gene lost 0 bases and the J gene lost 5 bases, with 21 bases spanning the gap. The CDR3 extends over 18 amino acids. CDR3 DNA sequence: TGTGCCAGCAGTTACTCTCCCCGTCCGCGGGGCACCAAAGATACGCAGTATTTT. It translates to CASSYSPRPRGTKDTQYF.

The chain employs TRBV3-1 and TRBJ2-3; no definite D call. The CDR3 is 13 amino acids. CDR1 is LGHDT and CDR2 is YNNKEL in the germline V gene (reference sequence). The ends were cut back, 1 base at V and 4 bases at J, with 6 bases in the middle. The CDR3 nucleotides read TGTGCCAGCAGCCAAGTTCGGTCAGATACGCAGTATTTT. Translating gives CASSQVRSDTQYF.

This clonotype was recorded at least ten times. The chain couples TRBV5-1 to TRBJ1-1; 7 bases are a match to TRBD1. CDR3 length: 15 residues. Germline CDR1 SGHRS, CDR2 YFSETQ. Trimming at V came to 3 bases and at J to 3 bases, leaving 8 bases not matched to a gene. CDR3: CASSSGTAHDTEAFF. DNA for the CDR3: TGCGCCAGCAGCTCGGGGACAGCCCACGACACTGAAGCTTTCTTT.

This clonotype was counted a few times. This chain links TRBV4-2 with TRBJ1-5; weak D call: TRBD1 (6 bases). The CDR3 is made up of 16 amino acids. V was pared by 0 bases and J by 0 bases, with 9 bases between. Germline loops: CDR1 LGHNA, CDR2 YNFKEQ. The CDR3 DNA reads TGTGCCAGCAGCCAAGAAGGACAGAATAGCAATCAGCCCCAGCATTTT. Translation gives CASSQEGQNSNQPQHF.

This clonotype showed up just a few times. The chain carries TRBV20-1 and TRBJ1-3, with D unclear. Trimming left V 3 bases short and J 7 bases short, with 16 bases between. The CDR3 contains 14 residues. Germline assignment: CDR1 DFQATT and CDR2 SNEGSKA (reference sequence). The CDR3 reads CSARRADRWNTIYF. The CDR3 DNA follows: TGCAGTGCTAGGAGGGCGGACCGGTGGAACACCATATATTTT.

This clonotype came up once. The chain uses TRBV10-3 and TRBJ1-2; the D is unclear. Trimming cost V 3 bases and J 0 bases, with 11 bases left between them. Germline V gives CDR1 ENHRY, CDR2 SYGVKD. There are 15 residues in the CDR3. The CDR3 sequence is CAISEYRRANYGYTF. The CDR3 DNA reads as TGTGCCATCAGTGAATATAGGAGAGCTAACTATGGCTACACCTTC.

The rearrangement links TRBV29-1 to TRBJ2-2, with D hard to call. Germline values: CDR1 SQVTM, CDR2 ANQGSEA. The CDR3 totals 13 residues. V lost 7 bases and J 5 bases, leaving 14 bases between the germline ends. As DNA, the CDR3 is TGCAGCGGTAGCTTTTTTAAGACCGGGGAGCTGTTTTTT. As protein: CSGSFFKTGELFF.

This chain links TRBV20-1 with TRBJ1-1; D gene ambiguous. This CDR3 has 13 amino acids. CDR1 and CDR2 from the germline V gene are DFQATT and SNEGSKA (reference sequence). Trimming removed 5 bases at V and 0 bases at J, with 10 bases between. The DNA of the CDR3 is TGCAGTGCTCCCGTGGTTTTGAACACTGAAGCTTTCTTT. Translation gives CSAPVVLNTEAFF.

In its sample, this clonotype was seen a few times. The CDR3, as DNA: TGTGCCAGCAGTGGAGGGACTAGAGTAAACGAGCAGTACTTC. As protein: CASSGGTRVNEQYF. The chain is built from TRBV2 and TRBJ2-7; 8 positions match TRBD2. Germline V gives CDR1 SNHLY, CDR2 FYNNEI. This CDR3 has 14 residues. After removal of 4 bases from V and 5 bases from J, the junction contained 7 bases not matched to a gene.

The chain combines TRBV7-3 with TRBJ2-1; possibly TRBD1 for D (6 bases). Between the trimmed V and J ends, which lost 5 bases and 0 bases, there was a span of 17 bases. The length of the CDR3 is 17 residues. Germline V gives CDR1 SGHTA, CDR2 FQGTGA. The CDR3: CASSNGQTLSSYNEQFF. The CDR3 nucleotides read TGTGCCAGCAGCAATGGACAGACCCTTAGCTCCTACAATGAGCAGTTCTTC.

This clonotype was recorded many times. This rearrangement joins TRBV12-3 or TRBV12-4 to TRBJ1-1, with 8 bases aligning to TRBD1. This CDR3 contains 15 residues. The trim removed 7 bases at V and 4 bases at J, leaving 11 bases unmatched. CDR3 in amino acids: CASIPRGQRATEAFF. CDR3 coding DNA: TGTGCCAGCATCCCCAGGGGGCAGAGGGCCACTGAAGCTTTCTTT.

The chain is built from TRBV7-2 and TRBJ1-2; 9 bases fit TRBD1. Germline CDR1 reads SGHTA; CDR2 reads FQGNSA. This CDR3 has 15 residues. J gave up 0 bases and V 2 bases, and 1 base lay outside the gene matches. CDR3 sequence reads: CASSLWDRANYGYTF. CDR3 nucleotides: TGTGCCAGCAGCTTATGGGACAGGGCTAACTATGGCTACACCTTC.